This T cell receptor beta chain originates from a study of blood T cell repertoires in COVID-19. Study at large: The United States, Italy and Spain provided the acute and convalescent COVID-19 samples. T cells, B-cell-depleted T cells, or PBMCs supplied cDNA or gDNA.

The authors' processing: The assay estimated nucleated cells by amplifying reference gene primers. Sequencing used immunoSEQ multiplex PCR; TCRdb keeps in-frame clones, though not all of them. V and J calls and clone size are given by that table; D and trimming were obtained from the DNA. The sample holds 100,000 to 150,000 clones, roughly three quarters seen once. For this clone: A read error may account for a junction end that differs from germline.

The V gene's germline CDR1 is GTSNPN and CDR2 SVGIG (reference sequence). This CDR3 region has 14 residues. The origin of this receptor is a woman aged 70-85 years with acute or convalescent COVID-19. The sequenced material came from peripheral blood. The chain is built from TRBV30 and TRBJ2-2; TRBD2 is a possible D gene (6 bases). CDR3 sequence (DNA): TGTGCCTGGACCGCTGGAAGAGTTTCGGGGGTGCTGTTTTTT. This gives the protein CAWTAGRVSGVLFF. Combining the CDR3 with reference TRBV30 and TRBJ2-2 gives the whole variable domain SQTIHQWPATLVQPVGSPLSLECTVEGTSNPNLYWYRQAAGRGLQLLFYSVGIGQISSEVPQNLSASRPQDRQFILSSKKLLLSDSGFYLCAWTAGRVSGVLFFGEGSRLTVL.